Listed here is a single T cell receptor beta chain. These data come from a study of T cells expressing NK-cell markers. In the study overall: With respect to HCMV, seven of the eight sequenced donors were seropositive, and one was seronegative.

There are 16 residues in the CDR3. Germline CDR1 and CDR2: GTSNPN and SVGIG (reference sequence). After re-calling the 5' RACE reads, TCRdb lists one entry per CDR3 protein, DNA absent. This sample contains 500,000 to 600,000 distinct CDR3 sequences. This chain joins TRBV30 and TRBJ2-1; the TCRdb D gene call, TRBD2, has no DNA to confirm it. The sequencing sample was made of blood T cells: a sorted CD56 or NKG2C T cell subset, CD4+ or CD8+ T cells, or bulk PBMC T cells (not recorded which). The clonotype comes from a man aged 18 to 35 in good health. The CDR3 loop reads CAWSGHTSGLYNEQFF. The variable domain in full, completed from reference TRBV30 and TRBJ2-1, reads SQTIHQWPATLVQPVGSPLSLECTVEGTSNPNLYWYRQAAGRGLQLLFYSVGIGQISSEVPQNLSASRPQDRQFILSSKKLLLSDSGFYLCAWSGHTSGLYNEQFFGPGTRLTVL.